This T cell receptor beta chain was recorded in a study of T cells in Graves' hyperthyroidism and ophthalmopathy. Study at large: Blood was drawn when the patient was first diagnosed and still untreated.

The CDR3 is 13 amino acids. V shed 11 bases, J shed 5 bases, and the junction held 5 bases outside the gene matches. From germline, CDR1 is SNHLY and CDR2 FYNNEI. Clinical symptoms, serum thyroxine and TRAb, thyroid ultrasound and orbital computed tomography were used for the diagnoses. Amplification targeted TCR beta CDR3 regions from RNA transcripts. First-round RT-PCR of the TCR CDR3 relied on the HTBI primer set. MiXCR, applied by TCRdb to the multiplex PCR reads, yields one record per CDR3 protein. The table records about 640,000 distinct CDR3 sequences, approximately 15% of them present only once. General study results and limits: A model of 13 V-J features distinguished ophthalmopathy from stable hyperthyroidism. Blood also contained most expanded thyroid clonotypes above 0.001.

This clonotype has at least ten counts. Its antigen is as yet unknown. The receptor comes from a woman aged 45-65 years with Graves' ophthalmopathy. The sample was blood. This chain connects TRBV2 to TRBJ2-1; 11 bases are a match to TRBD2. The CDR3 region is CARGTSGHNEQFF. For the CDR3, the DNA is TGTGCCCGCGGGACTAGCGGCCACAATGAGCAGTTCTTC.